These 4 T cell receptor beta chains originate from one sample sequenced in a study of shared clonotypes between healthy human individuals. The protocol was immunoSEQ multiplex PCR, while the TCRdb copy is restricted to in-frame clones and leaves out a portion. The sample contains around 1.5 million clones, approximately 98% of which appear only once. Sequenced material: naive CD4+ T cells sorted from blood. Subset defined: CD45RA+ positively selected. These receptors were obtained from a man younger than 40 in good health.

The chain couples TRBV28 to TRBJ2-3; D gene uncertain. V shed 5 bases and J shed 6 bases, with 9 bases lying between them. Germline CDR1 is MDHEN and CDR2 is SYDVKM. The CDR3 spans 12 residues. CDR3 loop: CASSPGWDTQYF. CDR3 in DNA: TGTGCCAGCAGTCCCGGTTGGGATACGCAGTATTTT.

The chain is built from TRBV18 and TRBJ2-4; no clear D. Germline loops: CDR1 KGHSH, CDR2 LQKENI. The CDR3 has 14 amino acids. The V end lost 5 bases, the J end lost 3 bases, and 11 bases lay between the germline ends. The CDR3 DNA follows: TGTGCCAGCTCAGCACGGTCAGACAAAAACATTCAGTACTTC. Its protein product is CASSARSDKNIQYF. The whole variable domain, remainder taken from reference TRBV18 and TRBJ2-4, is NAGVMQNPRHLVRRRGQEARLRCSPMKGHSHVYWYRQLPEEGLKFMVYLQKENIIDESGMPKERFSAEFPKEGPSILRIQQVVRGDSAAYFCASSARSDKNIQYFGAGTRLSVL.

The chain recombines TRBV6-4 with TRBJ2-1, with TRBD2 matching 9 bases. CDR1 MRHNA and CDR2 SNTAGT come from the germline V gene. After removal of 5 bases from V and 6 bases from J, the junction contained 5 bases not matched to a gene. The CDR3 is made up of 14 amino acids. CDR3 in amino acids: CASSPRTSANEQFF. Written as DNA, the CDR3 is TGTGCCAGCAGTCCCCGGACTAGCGCCAATGAGCAGTTCTTC.

CDR3: CASSTESGSFTNEQFF. CDR3 coding DNA: TGTGCCAGCAGTACCGAGAGCGGAAGTTTTACCAATGAGCAGTTCTTC. This sequence joins TRBV2 and TRBJ2-1, with D possibly matching TRBD2 (5 bases). Trimming removed 5 bases at V and 6 bases at J, with 20 bases between. CDR1 is SNHLY, CDR2 FYNNEI, per germline. This CDR3 region has 16 residues.